This T cell receptor beta chain was recorded in a study of blood T cell repertoires in COVID-19. Overall study: Sites in the United States, Italy and Spain provided acute and convalescent COVID-19 samples. The analysed material was cDNA or gDNA that came from T cells, B-cell-depleted T cells, or PBMCs.

Only in-frame clones appear in the TCRdb table, and some are missing; sequencing was by immunoSEQ multiplex PCR. This table holds 250,000 to 350,000 clones, 89% found once. Material: peripheral blood. This clonotype was sampled from a woman in her sixties with acute or convalescent COVID-19.

CDR3 nucleotide sequence: TGCAGCGTAGGGAGGCGGTCGGACACCGGGGAGCTGTTTTTT. Translating gives CSVGRRSDTGELFF. V gene TRBV29-1 combines with J gene TRBJ2-2, with a possible D match to TRBD2 (6 bases). The germline gives CDR1 SQVTM, CDR2 ANQGSEA. The CDR3 length is 14 residues. V lost 6 bases, J lost 3 bases, and 14 bases lay in between.